These 5 T cell receptor beta chains came from one sample sequenced in a study of cytomegalovirus exposure and HLA in healthy donors. PCR was performed using 60 Vbeta and 13 Jbeta primers. The protocol was immunoSEQ multiplex PCR, while the TCRdb copy is restricted to in-frame clones and leaves out a portion. Of around 200,000 clones listed, roughly 72% are singletons. Sequenced: PBMCs. Receptor source: a woman aged 25 to 45 in good health and CMV-seropositive.

CDR3 coding DNA: TGTGCCAGCAGCTCAATGGGAGGCATACAGGGGGCTGGTGAAGCTTTCTTT. Amino acids: CASSSMGGIQGAGEAFF. The gene calls are TRBV5-4 and TRBJ1-1, with 9 bases identical to TRBD1. V lost 3 bases and J lost 7; bases outside the gene matches: 16. The CDR3 sequence is 17 residues long. In germline, CDR1 is SGHNT, CDR2 YYREEE (reference sequence).

V is TRBV7-7 and J is TRBJ2-1, with 13 bases fitting TRBD2. CDR3 length: 15 amino acids. The germline CDR1 and CDR2 sequences are SSHAT and FNYEAQ (reference sequence). V was clipped by 5 bases and J by 7 bases; unmatched bases: 5. The CDR3 is CASSEGLAGVNEQFF. Here the CDR3 DNA reads TGTGCCAGCAGCGAAGGACTAGCGGGAGTTAATGAGCAGTTCTTC.

The V and J genes are TRBV25-1 and TRBJ2-1; D not certain. V lost 1 base and J 2 bases, leaving 6 bases between the germline ends. CDR1 and CDR2 from the germline V gene are MGHDK and SYGVNS. This CDR3 is built from 14 residues. CDR3 DNA sequence: TGTGCCAGCAGTGAATGGAGTGCCTACAATGAGCAGTTCTTC. This gives the protein CASSEWSAYNEQFF.

This chain connects TRBV5-4 to TRBJ1-1; maybe TRBD1 (5 bases). The germline V gene encodes CDR1 SGHNT and CDR2 YYREEE (reference sequence). This CDR3 region has 13 residues. The V end was cut by 2 bases, the J end by 4 bases, with 9 bases between. In DNA, the CDR3 is TGTGCCAGCAGCTTTCCAGGGCCCACTGAAGCTTTCTTT. Translation: CASSFPGPTEAFF.

The CDR3: CASSTRVEAGNTIYF. The CDR3 DNA reads TGTGCCAGCAGTACCCGAGTGGAGGCAGGAAACACCATATATTTT. This rearrangement joins TRBV6-5 to TRBJ1-3, with D unresolved. V dropped 5 bases and J dropped 4 bases, with 15 bases sitting between them. The CDR3 totals 15 residues. The germline gives CDR1 MNHEY, CDR2 SVGAGI.